This T cell receptor beta chain originates from a study of CD8 T cells in Susac syndrome. About the study: Sequenced Susac syndrome patients included more than five with clinically active disease and eight in remission. Intravenous immunoglobulin alone or corticosteroids were being given to patients with Susac syndrome at blood draw, unless they were therapy-naive.

Reverse transcription of about 0.5 to 1 ug RNA used random hexamers. TCRdb passed the immunoSEQ multiplex PCR reads through MiXCR, listing each CDR3 protein once. The sample includes about 90,000 distinct CDR3 sequences, about 96% seen only once; the top ten take approximately 0.62%. V was cut by 8 bases and J by 3 bases, with 14 bases left in between. The CDR3 spans 14 residues. Germline V gene sequence: CDR1 MNHNY, CDR2 SVGAGI (reference sequence). The chain recombines TRBV6-6 with TRBJ1-5; D might be TRBD1 (5 bases). Sequenced: CD8+ T cells from PBMCs. The source of this sequence is a human donor with Susac syndrome. Here the CDR3 reads CASGLDRSNQPQHF. For the CDR3, the DNA is TGTGCCAGCGGGCTAGACAGATCCAATCAGCCCCAGCATTTT.